Listed here is a single T cell receptor (beta chain). The antigen is unknown. This specimen comes from a study of response to subunit inactivated influenza vaccine. Whole-study findings and limits: Each seasonal influenza vaccination recruits few new T cells, the authors suggested.

TCRdb processed the RT-PCR reads anew with MiXCR; each CDR3 protein has one entry. The sample comprises some 540,000 distinct CDR3 sequences, around 25% of which are singletons, and approximately 3% rests with the top ten. Germline values: CDR1 DFQATT, CDR2 SNEGSKA (reference sequence). This CDR3 region has 14 residues. The ends were cut back, 5 bases at V and 0 bases at J, with 11 bases in the middle. This sample also belongs to another study, concerning T cells expressing NK-cell markers. From that second work: The authors generated TCR beta cDNA through 5'RACE template switching with UMIs. Sorted CD3+CD56-NKG2C+, CD3+CD56+NKG2C+ and CD3+CD56+NKG2C- T cells supplied the TCR beta repertoires. Several experiments confined sorting to alpha-beta TCR T cells with an anti-gamma-delta TCR antibody. For several donors, these clonotypes were likewise the leading ones in the CD3+CD56-NKG2C+ fraction.

V gene TRBV20-1 combines with J gene TRBJ2-1; D may be TRBD1 (5 bases). This TCR came from a man in his forties or fifties who received an inactivated influenza vaccine. The sample here was CD4+ T cells sorted from PBMCs, taken about 13 days after vaccination. This CDR3 reads CSAPMTVSYNEQFF. The CDR3, as DNA: TGCAGTGCTCCCATGACAGTCTCCTACAATGAGCAGTTCTTC.